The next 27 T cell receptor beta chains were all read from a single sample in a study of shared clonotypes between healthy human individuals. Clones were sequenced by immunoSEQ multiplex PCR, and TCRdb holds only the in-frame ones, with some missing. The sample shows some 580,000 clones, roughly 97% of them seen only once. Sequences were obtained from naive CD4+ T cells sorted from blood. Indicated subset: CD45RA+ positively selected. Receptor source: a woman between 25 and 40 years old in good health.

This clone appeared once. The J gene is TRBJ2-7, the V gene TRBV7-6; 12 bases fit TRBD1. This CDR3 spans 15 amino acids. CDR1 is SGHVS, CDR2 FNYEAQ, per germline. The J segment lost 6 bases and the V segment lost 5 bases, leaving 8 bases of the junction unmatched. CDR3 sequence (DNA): TGTGCCAGCAGCCTTACCGGGACAGGGGGCGCCGAGCAGTACTTC. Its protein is CASSLTGTGGAEQYF.

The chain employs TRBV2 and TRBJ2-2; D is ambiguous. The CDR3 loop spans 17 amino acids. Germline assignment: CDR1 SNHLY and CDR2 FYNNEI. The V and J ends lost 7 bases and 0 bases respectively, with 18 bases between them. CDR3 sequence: CASTPWPADTNTGELFF. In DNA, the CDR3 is TGTGCCAGCACCCCCTGGCCAGCCGATACGAACACCGGGGAGCTGTTTTTT.

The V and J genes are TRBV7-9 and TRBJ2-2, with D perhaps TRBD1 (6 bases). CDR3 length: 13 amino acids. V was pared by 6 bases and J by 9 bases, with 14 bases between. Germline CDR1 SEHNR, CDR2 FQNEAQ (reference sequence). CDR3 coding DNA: TGTGCCAGCAGTTTTCTCCAGGGGAGGGAGCTGTTTTTT. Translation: CASSFLQGRELFF.

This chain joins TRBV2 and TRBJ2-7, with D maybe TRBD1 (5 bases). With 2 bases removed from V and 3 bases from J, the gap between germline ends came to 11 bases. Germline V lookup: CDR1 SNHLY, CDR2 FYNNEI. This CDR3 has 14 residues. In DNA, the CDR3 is TGTGCCAGCAGTGAACAGGGTTACGGCTACGAGCAGTACTTC. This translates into CASSEQGYGYEQYF.

CDR3 bases: TGTGCCATCAGTGAGTCTGGGGCCCGGAACACTGAAGCTTTCTTT. Translation gives CAISESGARNTEAFF. This chain joins TRBV10-3 and TRBJ1-1, with D possibly being TRBD1 (5 bases). The CDR3 totals 15 residues. The V gene's germline CDR1 is ENHRY and CDR2 SYGVKD. The V gene lost 0 bases and the J gene lost 1 base, with 9 bases spanning the gap.

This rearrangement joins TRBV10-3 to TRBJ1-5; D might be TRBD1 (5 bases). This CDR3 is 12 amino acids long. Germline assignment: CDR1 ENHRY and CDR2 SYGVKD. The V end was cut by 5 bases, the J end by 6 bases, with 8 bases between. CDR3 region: CAISPGGQPQHF. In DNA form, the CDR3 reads TGTGCCATCAGTCCGGGGGGTCAGCCCCAGCATTTT.

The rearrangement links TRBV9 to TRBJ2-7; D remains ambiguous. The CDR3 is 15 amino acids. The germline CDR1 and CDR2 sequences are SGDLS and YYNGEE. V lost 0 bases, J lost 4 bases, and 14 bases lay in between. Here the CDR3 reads CASSVAPENVYEQYF. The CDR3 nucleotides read TGTGCCAGCAGCGTAGCTCCAGAGAACGTGTACGAGCAGTACTTC. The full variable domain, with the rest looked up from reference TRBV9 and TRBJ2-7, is DSGVTQTPKHLITATGQRVTLRCSPRSGDLSVYWYQQSLDQGLQFLIQYYNGEERAKGNILERFSAQQFPDLHSELNLSSLELGDSALYFCASSVAPENVYEQYFGPGTRLTVT.

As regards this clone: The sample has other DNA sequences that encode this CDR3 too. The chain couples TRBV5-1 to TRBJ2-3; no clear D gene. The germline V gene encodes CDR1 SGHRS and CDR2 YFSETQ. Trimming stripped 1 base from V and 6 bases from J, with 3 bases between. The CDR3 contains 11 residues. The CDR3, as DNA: TGCGCCAGCAGCTTGTCCGATACGCAGTATTTT. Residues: CASSLSDTQYF.

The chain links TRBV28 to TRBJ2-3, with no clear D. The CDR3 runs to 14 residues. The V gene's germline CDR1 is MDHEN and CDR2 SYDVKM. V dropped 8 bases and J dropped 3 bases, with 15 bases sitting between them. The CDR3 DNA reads TGTGCCAGCCCCCCGGTGGGCCAGACAGATACGCAGTATTTT. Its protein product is CASPPVGQTDTQYF. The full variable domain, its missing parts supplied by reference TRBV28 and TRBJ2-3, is DVKVTQSSRYLVKRTGEKVFLECVQDMDHENMFWYRQDPGLGLRLIYFSYDVKMKEKGDIPEGYSVSREKKERFSLILESASTNQTSMYLCASPPVGQTDTQYFGPGTRLTVL.

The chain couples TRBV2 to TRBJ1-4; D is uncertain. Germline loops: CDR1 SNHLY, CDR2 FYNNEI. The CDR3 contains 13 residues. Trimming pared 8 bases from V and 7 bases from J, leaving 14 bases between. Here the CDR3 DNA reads TGTGCCAGCGGCTTGGCGGTCGGTGAAAAACTGTTTTTT. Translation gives CASGLAVGEKLFF.

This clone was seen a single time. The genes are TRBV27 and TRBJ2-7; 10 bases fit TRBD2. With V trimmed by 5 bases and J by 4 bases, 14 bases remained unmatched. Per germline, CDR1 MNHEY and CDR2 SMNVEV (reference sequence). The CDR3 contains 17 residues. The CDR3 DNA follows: TGTGCCAGCAGTCCCCTAAATCGGGTAGCGGGAGGTTACGAGCAGTACTTC. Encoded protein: CASSPLNRVAGGYEQYF.

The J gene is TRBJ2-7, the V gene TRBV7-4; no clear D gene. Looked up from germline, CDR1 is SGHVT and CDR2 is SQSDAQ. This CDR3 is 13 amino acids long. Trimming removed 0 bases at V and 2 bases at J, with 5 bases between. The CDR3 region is CASSLARTYEQYF. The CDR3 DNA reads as TGTGCCAGCAGCTTAGCCAGAACCTACGAGCAGTACTTC.

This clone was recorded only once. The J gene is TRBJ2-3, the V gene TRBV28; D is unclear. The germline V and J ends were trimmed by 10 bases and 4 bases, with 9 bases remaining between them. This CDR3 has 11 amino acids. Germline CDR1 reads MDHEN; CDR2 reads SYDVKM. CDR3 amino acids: CATDDPDTQYF. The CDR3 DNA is TGTGCCACCGATGACCCAGATACGCAGTATTTT.

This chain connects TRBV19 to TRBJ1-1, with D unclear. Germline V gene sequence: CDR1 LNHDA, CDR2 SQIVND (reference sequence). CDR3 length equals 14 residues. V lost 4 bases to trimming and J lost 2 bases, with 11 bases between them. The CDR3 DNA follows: TGTGCCAGTAGTACCATTTACAGAAACACTGAAGCTTTCTTT. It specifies CASSTIYRNTEAFF.

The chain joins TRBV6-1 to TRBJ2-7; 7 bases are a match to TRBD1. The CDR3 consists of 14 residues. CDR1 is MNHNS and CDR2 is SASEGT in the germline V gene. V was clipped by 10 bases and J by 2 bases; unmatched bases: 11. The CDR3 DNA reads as TGTGCCATCGATATTATGGGACAGACCTACGAGCAGTACTTC. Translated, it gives CAIDIMGQTYEQYF.

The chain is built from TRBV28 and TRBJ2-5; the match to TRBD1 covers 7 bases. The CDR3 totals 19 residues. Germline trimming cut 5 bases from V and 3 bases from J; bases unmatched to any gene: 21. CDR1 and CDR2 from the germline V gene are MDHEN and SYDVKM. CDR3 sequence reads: CASSPSISVRGQVEETQYF. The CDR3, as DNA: TGTGCCAGCAGTCCCAGCATCTCCGTCCGCGGACAGGTGGAAGAGACCCAGTACTTC.

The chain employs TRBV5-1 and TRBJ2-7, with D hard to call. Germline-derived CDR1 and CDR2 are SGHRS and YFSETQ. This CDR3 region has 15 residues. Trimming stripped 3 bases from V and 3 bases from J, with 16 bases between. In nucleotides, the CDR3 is TGCGCCAGCAGCTACCTCCGGGCCCACAACTACGAGCAGTACTTC. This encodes CASSYLRAHNYEQYF.

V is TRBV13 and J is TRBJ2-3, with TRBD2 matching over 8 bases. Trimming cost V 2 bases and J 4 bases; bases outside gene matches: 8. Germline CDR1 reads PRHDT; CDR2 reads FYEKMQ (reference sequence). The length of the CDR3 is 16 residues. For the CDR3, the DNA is TGTGCCAGCAGCTTAAGGGCGGGAGGAGTTTCAGATACGCAGTATTTT. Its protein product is CASSLRAGGVSDTQYF.

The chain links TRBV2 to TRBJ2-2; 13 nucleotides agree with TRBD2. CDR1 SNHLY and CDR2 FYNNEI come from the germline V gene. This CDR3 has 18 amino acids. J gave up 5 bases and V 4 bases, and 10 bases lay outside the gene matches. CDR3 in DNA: TGTGCCAGCAGTGTCCCAACATCACTAGCGGGAGGGACCGGGGAGCTGTTTTTT. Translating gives CASSVPTSLAGGTGELFF.

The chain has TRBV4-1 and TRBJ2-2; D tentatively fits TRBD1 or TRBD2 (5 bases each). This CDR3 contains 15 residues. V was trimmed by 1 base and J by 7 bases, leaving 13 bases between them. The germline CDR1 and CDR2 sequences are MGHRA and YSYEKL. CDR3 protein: CASSQGGLGSGELFF. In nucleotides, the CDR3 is TGCGCCAGCAGCCAAGGGGGGTTAGGAAGCGGGGAGCTGTTTTTT.

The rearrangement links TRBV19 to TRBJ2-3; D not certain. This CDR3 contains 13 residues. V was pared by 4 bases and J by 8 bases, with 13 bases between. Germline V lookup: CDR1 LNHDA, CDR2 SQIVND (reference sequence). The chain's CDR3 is CASSRATDATQYF. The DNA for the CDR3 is TGTGCCAGTAGTAGGGCGACTGACGCTACGCAGTATTTT.

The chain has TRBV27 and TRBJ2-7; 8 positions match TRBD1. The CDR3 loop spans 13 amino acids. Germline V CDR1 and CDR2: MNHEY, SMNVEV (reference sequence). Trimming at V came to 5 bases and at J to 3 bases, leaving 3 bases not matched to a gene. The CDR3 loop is CASSGTGGYEQYF. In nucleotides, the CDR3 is TGTGCCAGCAGTGGGACAGGAGGCTACGAGCAGTACTTC.

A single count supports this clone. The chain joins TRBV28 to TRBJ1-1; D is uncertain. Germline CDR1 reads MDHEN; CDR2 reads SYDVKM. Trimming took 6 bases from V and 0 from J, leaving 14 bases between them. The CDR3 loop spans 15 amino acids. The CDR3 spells CASSPTTQMNTEAFF. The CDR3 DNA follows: TGTGCCAGCAGCCCCACCACTCAAATGAACACTGAAGCTTTCTTT.

This CDR3 reads CATGRDRVAGELFF. DNA for the CDR3: TGTGCCACTGGCCGGGACAGGGTAGCCGGGGAGCTGTTTTTT. The chain combines TRBV19 with TRBJ2-2; 9 bases align to TRBD1. This CDR3 has 14 residues. CDR1 LNHDA and CDR2 SQIVND come from the germline V gene (reference sequence). After removal of 10 bases from V and 6 bases from J, the junction contained 9 bases not matched to a gene.

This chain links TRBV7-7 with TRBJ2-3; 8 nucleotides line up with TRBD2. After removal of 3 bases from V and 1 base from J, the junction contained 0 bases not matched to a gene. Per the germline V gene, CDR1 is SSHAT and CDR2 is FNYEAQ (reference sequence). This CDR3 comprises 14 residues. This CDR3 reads CASSLTSGTDTQYF. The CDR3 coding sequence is TGTGCCAGCAGCTTGACTAGCGGCACAGATACGCAGTATTTT.

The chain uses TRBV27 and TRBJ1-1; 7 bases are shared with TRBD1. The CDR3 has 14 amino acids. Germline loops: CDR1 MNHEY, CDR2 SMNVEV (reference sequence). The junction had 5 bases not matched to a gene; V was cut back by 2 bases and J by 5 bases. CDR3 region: CASSLQGGGTEAFF. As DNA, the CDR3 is TGTGCCAGCAGTTTACAAGGGGGCGGGACTGAAGCTTTCTTT.

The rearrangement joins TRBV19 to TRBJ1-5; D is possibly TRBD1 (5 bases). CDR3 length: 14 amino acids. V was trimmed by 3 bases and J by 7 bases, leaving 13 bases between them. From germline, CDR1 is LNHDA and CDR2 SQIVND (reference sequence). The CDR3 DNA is TGTGCCAGTAGTATGGGGGGGAGGGACCAGCCCCAGCATTTT. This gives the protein CASSMGGRDQPQHF.